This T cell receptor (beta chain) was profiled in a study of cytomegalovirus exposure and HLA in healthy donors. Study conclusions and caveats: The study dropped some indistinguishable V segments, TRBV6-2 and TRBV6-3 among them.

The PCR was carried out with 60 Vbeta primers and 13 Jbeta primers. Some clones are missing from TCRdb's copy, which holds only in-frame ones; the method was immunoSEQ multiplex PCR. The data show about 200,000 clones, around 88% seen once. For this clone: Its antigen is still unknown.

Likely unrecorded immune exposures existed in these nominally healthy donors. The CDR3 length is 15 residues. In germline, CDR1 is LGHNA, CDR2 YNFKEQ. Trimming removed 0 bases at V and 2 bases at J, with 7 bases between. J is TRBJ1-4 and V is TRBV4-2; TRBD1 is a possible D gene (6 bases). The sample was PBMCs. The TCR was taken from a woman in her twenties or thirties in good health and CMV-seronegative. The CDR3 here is CASSQETGTNEKLFF. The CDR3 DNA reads TGTGCCAGCAGCCAAGAAACAGGGACTAATGAAAAACTGTTTTTT.